This TCR beta chain comes out of a study of CD8+CD57+ T cells in acquired aplastic anemia. Details on this clonotype: Antigen: not known.

Profiles of TCR beta VDJ and CDR3 were generated from a genomic DNA template. TCRdb re-called the reads through MiXCR, storing one row per CDR3 protein. The data show under 350,000 distinct CDR3 sequences, roughly 61% seen once. Patients picked for sequencing had shown CD8+CD57+ cell expansion detected by flow cytometry. The CDR3 sequence is 16 residues long. V lost 6 bases, J lost 7 bases, and 25 bases lay in between. Germline-derived CDR1 and CDR2 are DFQATT and SNEGSKA (reference sequence). Whole-study results and caveats: Patients and controls had in common 25 to 35 CD8+ CDR3 sequences.

V gene TRBV20-1 combines with J gene TRBJ2-1; D is possibly TRBD1 or TRBD2 (6 bases each). Sequencing was done on a sample of sorted CD4+, CD8+, or CD8+CD57+ T cells (not recorded which) from PBMCs. The source is a human donor with aplastic anemia. This CDR3 is CSASSQGTTGANEQFF. CDR3 DNA sequence: TGCAGTGCCAGCAGCCAAGGGACCACGGGGGCTAATGAGCAGTTCTTC.